These 13 T cell receptor beta chains originate from one sample sequenced in a study of blood T cell repertoires in COVID-19. Assay: immunoSEQ multiplex PCR; the TCRdb copy retains only in-frame clones and omits some. In the table there are about 79,000 clones, approximately 90% of which are singletons. Sequencing used peripheral blood. Source of these receptors: a man aged 45-65 years with active COVID-19.

The rearrangement joins TRBV5-1 to TRBJ1-5; 7 bases match TRBD1. Germline V gene data show CDR1 as SGHRS and CDR2 as YFSETQ. After removal of 3 bases from V and 5 bases from J, the junction contained 2 bases not matched to a gene. CDR3 length: 13 amino acids. The CDR3 DNA sequence: TGCGCCAGCAGCTACGGGACAGATCAGCCCCAGCATTTT. As protein: CASSYGTDQPQHF. Variable domain in full (rest from reference TRBV5-1 and TRBJ1-5): KAGVTQTPRYLIKTRGQQVTLSCSPISGHRSVSWYQQTPGQGLQFLFEYFSETQRNKGNFPGRFSGRQFSNSRSEMNVSTLELGDSALYLCASSYGTDQPQHFGDGTRLSIL.

J is TRBJ2-5 and V is TRBV5-1; D possibly corresponds to TRBD1 (6 bases). CDR1 SGHRS and CDR2 YFSETQ come from the germline V gene. This CDR3 region has 15 residues. Deletions cut 1 base from V and 2 bases from J, with 12 bases between. CDR3 loop: CASSLNTGQQETQYF. CDR3 DNA: TGCGCCAGCAGCTTGAACACTGGACAGCAAGAGACCCAGTACTTC. Full variable domain (rest looked up from reference TRBV5-1 and TRBJ2-5): KAGVTQTPRYLIKTRGQQVTLSCSPISGHRSVSWYQQTPGQGLQFLFEYFSETQRNKGNFPGRFSGRQFSNSRSEMNVSTLELGDSALYLCASSLNTGQQETQYFGPGTRLLVL.

The chain links TRBV5-8 to TRBJ1-5; 7 nucleotides agree with TRBD1. The V and J ends lost 4 bases and 7 bases, in that order; junction bases with no gene match: 8. The CDR3 has 14 residues. Per germline, CDR1 SGHTS and CDR2 YDEGEE. In nucleotides, the CDR3 is TGTGCCAGCAGCCTAGGACAGGTAGGCCAGCCCCAGCATTTT. Translation: CASSLGQVGQPQHF. The full variable domain, rest sourced from reference TRBV5-8 and TRBJ1-5, is EAGVTQSPTHLIKTRGQQATLRCSPISGHTSVYWYQQALGLGLQFLLWYDEGEERNRGNFPPRFSGRQFPNYSSELNVNALELEDSALYLCASSLGQVGQPQHFGDGTRLSIL.

V and J are TRBV3-1 (or the pseudogene TRBV3-2) and TRBJ2-1, with D possibly TRBD2 on 6 matching bases. The V gene's germline CDR1 is LGHDT and CDR2 YNNKEL (reference sequence). The CDR3 consists of 12 residues. Trimming removed 8 bases from V and 7 bases from J, with 12 bases in between. The CDR3 DNA reads as TGTGCCAGCGGGTGGGCGGGGAATGAGCAGTTCTTC. Encoded protein: CASGWAGNEQFF.

The CDR3 DNA is TGTGCCAGCAGCTTAATAGGGCACAGCACTAGCAATGAGCAGTTCTTC. Its translation: CASSLIGHSTSNEQFF. The rearrangement links TRBV7-3 to TRBJ2-1; tentatively, D is TRBD2 (5 bases). Trimming left V 1 base short and J 6 bases short, with 16 bases between. Germline-derived CDR1 and CDR2 are SGHTA and FQGTGA. The CDR3 spans 16 residues. Looking up the rest from reference TRBV7-3 and TRBJ2-1 gives the full variable domain: GAGVSQTPSNKVTEKGKYVELRCDPISGHTALYWYRQSLGQGPEFLIYFQGTGAADDSGLPNDRFFAVRPEGSVSTLKIQRTERGDSAVYLCASSLIGHSTSNEQFFGPGTRLTVL.

This clone was seen a single time. The chain recombines TRBV7-2 with TRBJ2-7; 11 positions agree with TRBD2. V shed 5 bases and J 5 bases; nucleotides not matched to a gene: 11. This CDR3 spans 16 amino acids. The germline V gene has CDR1 SGHTA and CDR2 FQGNSA. CDR3 DNA sequence: TGTGCCAGCAGCATTAGTACTAGCGGGGGCCAAAACGAGCAGTACTTC. It specifies CASSISTSGGQNEQYF.

The V gene is TRBV6-4, the J gene TRBJ2-3; possible D gene TRBD1, 6 bases. This CDR3 region has 14 residues. Germline values: CDR1 MRHNA, CDR2 SNTAGT. Trimming cost V 6 bases and J 5 bases, with 15 bases left between them. The CDR3 reads CASRADQGKDTQYF. The CDR3 nucleotides read TGTGCCAGCAGGGCCGATCAGGGGAAAGATACGCAGTATTTT.

The chain employs TRBV28 and TRBJ2-4; D ambiguous. The CDR3 is 12 residues long. Trimming took off 3 bases at V and 9 bases at J, with 9 bases between the two ends. Germline V gene data show CDR1 as MDHEN and CDR2 as SYDVKM. The CDR3 DNA follows: TGTGCCAGCAGTTTGGGTTTAGCCATTCAGTACTTC. This encodes CASSLGLAIQYF. The full variable domain, its missing parts supplied by reference TRBV28 and TRBJ2-4, is DVKVTQSSRYLVKRTGEKVFLECVQDMDHENMFWYRQDPGLGLRLIYFSYDVKMKEKGDIPEGYSVSREKKERFSLILESASTNQTSMYLCASSLGLAIQYFGAGTRLSVL.

The chain links TRBV6-2 or TRBV6-3 to TRBJ2-1; D might be TRBD2 (5 bases). This CDR3 comprises 16 residues. Germline V gives CDR1 MNHEY, CDR2 SVGEGT. V lost 2 bases and J 2 bases, leaving 13 bases between the germline ends. This chain's CDR3 is CASSYRANGTYNEQFF. CDR3 coding DNA: TGTGCCAGCAGTTACAGGGCTAACGGGACCTACAATGAGCAGTTCTTC.

The chain couples TRBV19 to TRBJ1-1; TRBD1 aligns across 9 bases. The CDR3 loop spans 14 amino acids. CDR1 is LNHDA and CDR2 is SQIVND in the germline V gene (reference sequence). Germline trimming cut 5 bases from V and 1 base from J; bases unmatched to any gene: 2. This CDR3 reads CASSVTGGNTEAFF. CDR3 DNA: TGTGCCAGTAGTGTGACAGGGGGGAACACTGAAGCTTTCTTT.

This clone has just a few counts. The J gene is TRBJ2-3, the V gene TRBV5-4; TRBD2 matches at 10 bases. CDR3 length: 14 amino acids. Germline-derived CDR1 and CDR2 are SGHNT and YYREEE (reference sequence). V trimming: 5 bases; J trimming: 4 bases; junction bases outside the gene matches: 4. CDR3 nucleotide sequence: TGTGCCAGCAGAAGCGGGGGGGGCGCAGATACGCAGTATTTT. Its translation: CASRSGGGADTQYF.

The genes are TRBV29-1 and TRBJ2-7, with TRBD1 identical over 7 bases. The CDR3 spans 12 residues. J was trimmed by 3 bases and V by 6 bases; bases with no gene match: 5. In germline, CDR1 is SQVTM, CDR2 ANQGSEA. CDR3 sequence: CSVGTAGYEQYF. The DNA of the CDR3 is TGCAGCGTCGGGACAGCCGGCTACGAGCAGTACTTC.

The table lists this clone with a few counts. The chain links TRBV6-5 to TRBJ2-5; TRBD1 agrees at 7 bases. This CDR3 is built from 13 residues. CDR1 and CDR2 (germline): MNHEY, SVGAGI. The ends lost 8 bases at V and 2 bases at J; junction bases unmatched: 5. The CDR3 coding sequence is TGTGCCAGCTTGCGCAGGGGGCAAGAGACCCAGTACTTC. Translating it yields CASLRRGQETQYF.